Shown below are 25 T cell receptor beta chains from a single sample sequenced in a study of T-cell reconstitution after alpha-beta-depleted transplantation in children. Unique molecular identifiers tagged the TCRbeta library. TCRdb called the PCR reads again in MiXCR, with one record for every CDR3 protein. The sample carries about 610,000 distinct CDR3 sequences, roughly a tenth recorded once. The material was PBMCs from the stem cell graft donor, obtained from the stem cell graft. The receptors here all came from a human donor who donated a stem cell graft to a child with acute myeloid leukemia.

This clonotype was seen a handful of times. The chain combines TRBV12-3 or TRBV12-4 with TRBJ1-2, with 8 nucleotides matching TRBD1. V lost 1 base and J lost 7; bases outside the gene matches: 5. This CDR3 spans 14 amino acids. CDR3 in DNA: TGTGCCAGCAGTTTAGGACAGGGGAGGGGTGGCTACACCTTC. The encoded protein is CASSLGQGRGGYTF.

In this sample, this clonotype turned up many times. The rearrangement joins TRBV7-3 to TRBJ1-1; unclear D gene. This CDR3 region has 15 residues. Per germline, CDR1 SGHTA and CDR2 FQGTGA. The V and J ends lost 0 bases and 4 bases respectively, with 12 bases between them. The CDR3 region has the DNA TGTGCCAGCAGCTTAACGGGCGGCCGATCCACTGAAGCTTTCTTT. Residues: CASSLTGGRSTEAFF.

This clonotype was observed a handful of times. The chain uses TRBV27 and TRBJ2-1, with TRBD1 matching 7 bases. The CDR3 totals 14 residues. Losses at the gene ends were 7 bases for V and 4 bases for J; bases not matched to a gene: 7. Looked up from germline, CDR1 is MNHEY and CDR2 is SMNVEV (reference sequence). The CDR3 nucleotides read TGTGCCAGCAACTACAGGGGTGGTTACAATGAGCAGTTCTTC. This sequence encodes CASNYRGGYNEQFF.

The V call is TRBV6-2 or TRBV6-3, the J call TRBJ2-7, with 11 positions matching TRBD2. J lost 5 bases, V lost 6 bases, and 9 bases had no gene match. Germline-derived CDR1 and CDR2 are MNHEY and SVGEGT. This CDR3 region has 15 residues. Here the CDR3 DNA reads TGTGCCAGCAGGACTAGCGGGGCGGCAGTCCACGAGCAGTACTTC. Amino acid sequence: CASRTSGAAVHEQYF.

This clonotype was seen a handful of times. This chain joins TRBV14 and TRBJ2-1, with D possibly being TRBD2 (7 bases). Trimming stripped 0 bases from V and 1 base from J, with 13 bases between. The CDR3 totals 17 residues. Looked up from germline, CDR1 is SGHDN and CDR2 is FVKESK. As DNA, the CDR3 is TGTGCCAGCAGCCAAGATAGGGGGGGGATTTCCTACAATGAGCAGTTCTTC. Residues: CASSQDRGGISYNEQFF.

The chain combines TRBV7-8 with TRBJ1-4; no clear D gene. The CDR3 extends over 15 amino acids. CDR1 SGHVS and CDR2 FQNEAQ come from the germline V gene. Trimming took off 2 bases at V and 0 bases at J, with 7 bases between the two ends. The CDR3 loop reads CASSLRESTNEKLFF. The DNA for the CDR3 is TGTGCCAGCAGCTTAAGGGAATCAACTAATGAAAAACTGTTTTTT.

Ten or more counts support this clonotype. This sequence joins TRBV4-3 and TRBJ2-3, with 8 bases fitting TRBD1. The CDR3 loop spans 15 amino acids. V shed 6 bases, J shed 2 bases, and the junction held 7 bases outside the gene matches. Germline CDR1 LGHNA, CDR2 YSLEER. The CDR3 loop is CASSLNRGDTDTQYF. The CDR3, as DNA: TGCGCCAGCAGTCTTAACAGGGGGGACACAGATACGCAGTATTTT.

The CDR3 is CASSLVRDGSYEQYF. The CDR3 DNA sequence: TGTGCCAGCAGCTTAGTAAGGGACGGATCCTACGAGCAGTACTTC. The genes are TRBV7-2 and TRBJ2-7; possibly TRBD1 or TRBD2 for D (5 bases each). V was clipped by 1 base and J by 1 base, with 11 bases between them. Germline values: CDR1 SGHTA, CDR2 FQGNSA. This CDR3 has 15 amino acids.

CDR3 amino acids: CASSLGGTSGIFSYEQYF. In DNA form, the CDR3 reads TGTGCCAGCAGTTTAGGGGGGACTAGCGGGATTTTTTCCTACGAGCAGTACTTC. The V and J genes are TRBV12-3 or TRBV12-4 and TRBJ2-7, with 13 bases matching TRBD2. This CDR3 spans 18 amino acids. With 1 base clipped from V and 1 base from J, the junction kept 7 bases outside the gene matches.

Many counts were recorded for this clonotype. The chain is built from TRBV29-1 and TRBJ2-1; D is ambiguous. This CDR3 has 15 residues. Trimming pared 2 bases from V and 0 bases from J, leaving 11 bases between. Germline values: CDR1 SQVTM, CDR2 ANQGSEA. The CDR3, as DNA: TGCAGCGTTGAACCTGCAGGAAGCTCCTACAATGAGCAGTTCTTC. It translates to CSVEPAGSSYNEQFF.

This clonotype was counted ten times or more. The CDR3 is CASSLVLDEEQYF. CDR3 nucleotide sequence: TGTGCCAGCAGCTTAGTTCTTGATGAGGAGCAGTACTTC. The rearrangement joins TRBV7-6 to TRBJ2-7, with no clear D. V was cut by 1 base and J by 7 bases, with 11 bases left in between. The CDR3 runs 13 residues. Germline V gene sequence: CDR1 SGHVS, CDR2 FNYEAQ.

This clonotype was seen ten or more times. The CDR3 protein is CSASGLGGLYEQYF. CDR3 coding DNA: TGCAGCGCCTCAGGATTAGGGGGTCTCTACGAGCAGTACTTC. The genes are TRBV29-1 and TRBJ2-7, with D perhaps TRBD1 (6 bases). This CDR3 spans 14 amino acids. The germline CDR1 and CDR2 sequences are SQVTM and ANQGSEA. V lost 7 bases and J lost 3, with 19 bases in between.

This clonotype has at least ten counts. The gene calls are TRBV6-2 or TRBV6-3 and TRBJ2-5; 9 nucleotides match TRBD1. The CDR3 totals 15 residues. CDR1 and CDR2 (germline): MNHEY, SVGEGT. The trim removed 6 bases at V and 3 bases at J, leaving 8 bases unmatched. The CDR3 DNA is TGTGCCAGCAGAAGCCACGGGACAGGGAAAGAGACCCAGTACTTC. It specifies CASRSHGTGKETQYF.

This clonotype appeared many times. The chain links TRBV28 to TRBJ2-7; 9 bases are shared with TRBD1. CDR1 and CDR2 (germline): MDHEN, SYDVKM. The V and J ends lost 7 bases and 5 bases, in that order; junction bases with no gene match: 9. The length of the CDR3 is 14 residues. CDR3 DNA: TGTGCCAGCAAAAAGGACAGGGGCCTAGACGAGCAGTACTTC. Translation gives CASKKDRGLDEQYF.

This clonotype was recorded at least ten times. V usage is TRBV9 and J usage is TRBJ2-5; D possibly corresponds to TRBD1 (5 bases). Per the germline V gene, CDR1 is SGDLS and CDR2 is YYNGEE. V was cut by 3 bases and J by 3 bases, with 9 bases left in between. The CDR3 sequence is 13 residues long. CDR3 coding DNA: TGTGCCAGCAGCGCACAGGATAAAGAGACCCAGTACTTC. Protein: CASSAQDKETQYF.

This clonotype was observed at least ten times. This rearrangement joins TRBV29-1 to TRBJ1-2; D possibly corresponds to TRBD1 (6 bases). The CDR3 runs 13 residues. V shed 0 bases and J shed 4 bases, with 9 bases lying between them. The germline CDR1 and CDR2 sequences are SQVTM and ANQGSEA. The CDR3 sequence: CSVEEGTSYGYTF. The CDR3 bases are TGCAGCGTTGAAGAAGGGACAAGCTATGGCTACACCTTC.

This clonotype was counted a few times. The chain employs TRBV5-1 and TRBJ2-3; D perhaps matches TRBD2 (5 bases). The CDR3 consists of 17 residues. Germline CDR1 SGHRS, CDR2 YFSETQ. Deletions cut 0 bases from V and 5 bases from J, with 19 bases between. The CDR3 loop is CASSLVPNGQEGDTQYF. The CDR3 DNA is TGCGCCAGCAGCTTGGTCCCAAACGGCCAAGAGGGAGATACGCAGTATTTT.

The chain combines TRBV29-1 with TRBJ2-7, with D unclear. V was shortened by 1 base and J by 0 bases, with 7 bases between the two germline ends. CDR3 length: 13 amino acids. Per the germline V gene, CDR1 is SQVTM and CDR2 is ANQGSEA. The DNA of the CDR3 is TGCAGCGTTGAAGGATTGAGCTCCTACGAGCAGTACTTC. Amino acid sequence: CSVEGLSSYEQYF.

This clonotype was seen repeatedly, ten times or more. The chain's CDR3 is CASRMTGWREQFF. CDR3 nucleotides: TGTGCCAGCAGGATGACGGGATGGCGGGAGCAGTTCTTC. The gene calls are TRBV28 and TRBJ2-1, with D maybe TRBD2 (5 bases). Germline assignment: CDR1 MDHEN and CDR2 SYDVKM. Deletions cut 6 bases from V and 10 bases from J, with 16 bases between. The CDR3 is 13 residues long.

This chain connects TRBV12-3 or TRBV12-4 to TRBJ2-1; the D is unclear. The CDR3 is 15 residues long. Deletions cut 6 bases from V and 3 bases from J, with 15 bases between. The CDR3 sequence: CASRRDSPYYNEQFF. Written as DNA, the CDR3 is TGTGCCAGCAGGCGTGACTCCCCGTACTACAATGAGCAGTTCTTC.

A few counts support this clonotype. The rearrangement joins TRBV5-1 to TRBJ1-5; 7 bases are a match to TRBD1. Trimming cost V 4 bases and J 2 bases; bases outside gene matches: 9. This CDR3 is built from 16 residues. Germline loops: CDR1 SGHRS, CDR2 YFSETQ. DNA of the CDR3: TGCGCCAGCAGCCCCGTGGGCGGACAGGGCAATCAGCCCCAGCATTTT. Translating gives CASSPVGGQGNQPQHF.

In this sample, this clonotype turned up a few times. V gene TRBV6-2 or TRBV6-3 combines with J gene TRBJ2-7, with TRBD1 matching 7 bases. From germline, CDR1 is MNHEY and CDR2 SVGEGT. The V segment lost 2 bases and the J segment 6 bases; nucleotides outside the gene matches: 10. The CDR3 consists of 15 residues. The CDR3 region is CASSYGDSGLSEQYF. In DNA form, the CDR3 reads TGTGCCAGCAGTTACGGGGACAGTGGGTTGAGCGAGCAGTACTTC.

This clonotype was detected a few times. This chain uses TRBV7-3 with TRBJ2-1; D may be TRBD1 or TRBD2 (5 bases each). In germline, CDR1 is SGHTA, CDR2 FQGTGA. V lost 5 bases, J lost 4 bases, and 18 bases lay in between. The CDR3 is made up of 16 amino acids. DNA for the CDR3: TGTGCCAGCAGCCAGGGACGCACGGTGGGGTACAATGAGCAGTTCTTC. Encoded protein: CASSQGRTVGYNEQFF.

The V gene is TRBV11-2, the J gene TRBJ1-1, with 9 nucleotides matching TRBD1. The V gene's germline CDR1 is SGHAT and CDR2 FQNNGV. There are 19 residues in the CDR3. The junction had 11 bases not matched to a gene; V was cut back by 0 bases and J by 0 bases. Here the CDR3 reads CASSLDLDRGEDMNTEAFF. The CDR3 DNA sequence: TGTGCCAGCAGCTTAGACCTTGACAGGGGGGAAGACATGAACACTGAAGCTTTCTTT.

The CDR3 DNA follows: TGTGCCAGCTCAACAGAGTTCTACGAGCAGTACTTC. This encodes CASSTEFYEQYF. The rearrangement links TRBV18 to TRBJ2-7, with D unclear. CDR1 is KGHSH, CDR2 LQKENI, per germline. V was shortened by 5 bases and J by 3 bases, with 8 bases between the two germline ends. This CDR3 has 12 residues.